This passage covers 32 T cell receptor beta chains from one sample sequenced in a study of regulatory T cells in long-lasting Graves disease. Time point reported: newly diagnosed GD, antithyroid drugs for less than 3 months. RNA extracted from PBMCs served as the sequencing template. HTBI primers from iRepertoire and Arm-PCR of CDR3 regions yielded the TCR beta libraries. TCRdb ran MiXCR on the multiplex PCR reads and lists one entry per CDR3 protein. The sample lists roughly 420,000 distinct CDR3 sequences; 16% were seen once. The data were also submitted as part of a second study, on T cells in Graves' hyperthyroidism and ophthalmopathy.

The sample was peripheral blood mononuclear cells (PBMCs), taken at new diagnosis, from a patient treated with antithyroid drugs. The receptors shown here come from a young woman with Graves disease.

This rearrangement joins TRBV20-1 to TRBJ2-7, with 12 bases fitting TRBD2. V lost 4 bases, J lost 6 bases, and 10 bases stayed unmatched. Germline V gives CDR1 DFQATT, CDR2 SNEGSKA (reference sequence). This CDR3 spans 15 amino acids. CDR3 in DNA: TGCAGTGCTATAACTAGCGGGAGGCCCTCTGGCGAGCAGTACTTC. Translating it yields CSAITSGRPSGEQYF.

This clonotype was seen repeatedly, ten times or more. V usage is TRBV20-1 and J usage is TRBJ1-4; 9 nucleotides align to TRBD1. This CDR3 is built from 14 residues. V gave up 6 bases and J gave up 8 bases; unmatched junction bases: 10. The germline V gene has CDR1 DFQATT and CDR2 SNEGSKA (reference sequence). DNA for the CDR3: TGCAGTGCCGGACGCCGGACAGGGGCGGAAAAACTGTTTTTT. Translating it yields CSAGRRTGAEKLFF.

About this clonotype itself: A much larger clone sits a single nucleotide away, making a read error possible. The CDR3 DNA sequence: TGCAGTGCTAGCGTGGAGGGACTCATGAACCCTGAAGCTTTCTTT. Translation gives CSASVEGLMNPEAFF. This sequence joins TRBV20-1 and TRBJ1-1; perhaps TRBD1 as D (5 bases). This CDR3 comprises 15 residues. Germline V lookup: CDR1 DFQATT, CDR2 SNEGSKA (reference sequence).

This clonotype came up many times. This chain connects TRBV20-1 to TRBJ2-7, with D perhaps assigned TRBD1 or TRBD2 (5 bases each). CDR3 length: 16 residues. CDR1 is DFQATT and CDR2 is SNEGSKA in the germline V gene (reference sequence). The V gene lost 5 bases and the J gene lost 5 bases, with 25 bases spanning the gap. The CDR3 reads CSAGTYRGRDLNEQYF. DNA of the CDR3: TGCAGTGCTGGAACATACCGGGGCAGGGACCTCAACGAGCAGTACTTC.

This chain joins TRBV15 and TRBJ1-6, with D hard to call. This CDR3 is built from 14 residues. The germline CDR1 and CDR2 sequences are LNHNV and YYDKDF (reference sequence). The V and J ends lost 3 bases and 5 bases respectively, with 8 bases between them. The CDR3 here is CATSRVLNNSPLHF. Here the CDR3 DNA reads TGTGCCACCAGCAGGGTACTAAATAATTCACCCCTCCACTTT.

The chain has TRBV7-9 and TRBJ1-2, with D unclear. CDR1 is SEHNR, CDR2 FQNEAQ, per germline (reference sequence). The CDR3 extends over 14 amino acids. V lost 7 bases and J 5 bases, leaving 17 bases between the germline ends. The CDR3 DNA follows: TGTGCCAGCACCATAGGCAGTCATAGATATGGCTACACCTTC. It yields the protein CASTIGSHRYGYTF.

The chain combines TRBV7-9 with TRBJ2-2, with D perhaps matching TRBD2 (6 bases). CDR3 length equals 14 residues. The germline V and J ends were trimmed by 7 bases and 2 bases, with 11 bases remaining between them. CDR1 is SEHNR and CDR2 is FQNEAQ in the germline V gene (reference sequence). CDR3 sequence reads: CASTAGTNTGELFF. The CDR3 bases are TGTGCCAGCACCGCGGGAACTAACACCGGGGAGCTGTTTTTT.

This clonotype showed up just a few times. The chain has TRBV9 and TRBJ1-1; D call uncertain. The CDR3 sequence is 13 residues long. V gave up 3 bases and J gave up 6 bases, with 12 bases separating them. Germline lookup yields CDR1 SGDLS and CDR2 YYNGEE. The CDR3 nucleotides are TGTGCCAGCAGCGGAGAGGTAGAGGCTGAAGCTTTCTTT. It encodes CASSGEVEAEAFF.

This clonotype was seen just once. This sequence may be a read error, since a much larger clone differs from it by one base. This chain links TRBV30 with TRBJ1-4, with 9 bases fitting TRBD1. This CDR3 comprises 15 residues. In germline, CDR1 is GTSNPN, CDR2 SVGIG (reference sequence). CDR3 nucleotide sequence: TGTGCCTGGAGTGTAAGGGACAGGGAGTATGAAAAACTGTCTTTT. It codes for CAWSVRDREYEKLSF.

This clonotype was found many times. The chain has TRBV30 and TRBJ2-2, with 8 positions matching TRBD2. The germline V gene encodes CDR1 GTSNPN and CDR2 SVGIG (reference sequence). Trimming at V came to 2 bases and at J to 4 bases, leaving 15 bases not matched to a gene. CDR3 length: 18 amino acids. The CDR3 loop is CAWSLVAGWPLSTGELFF. The DNA of the CDR3 is TGTGCCTGGAGTCTCGTAGCGGGATGGCCCCTGAGCACCGGGGAGCTGTTTTTT.

The chain links TRBV18 to TRBJ2-6, with 8 bases identical to TRBD1. The J call may be in error: the DNA end matches TRBJ2-7 better. The CDR3 is 15 amino acids. Germline V lookup: CDR1 KGHSH, CDR2 LQKENI. In DNA form, the CDR3 reads TGTGCCAGCTCACCAGCTGGGACAGGCACCTACGAGCAGTACTTC. Translated: CASSPAGTGTYEQYF.

This clonotype was recorded at least ten times. The rearrangement links TRBV9 to TRBJ1-2; D possibly corresponds to TRBD1 (5 bases). The germline V and J ends were trimmed by 0 bases and 4 bases, with 13 bases remaining between them. The CDR3 is made up of 15 amino acids. Germline CDR1 and CDR2: SGDLS and YYNGEE. In DNA, the CDR3 is TGTGCCAGCAGCGTAGTAGGGTCCGGGGGCTATGGCTACACCTTC. Its translation is CASSVVGSGGYGYTF.

This rearrangement joins TRBV19 to TRBJ2-3; D gene uncertain. The CDR3 contains 11 residues. Per the germline V gene, CDR1 is LNHDA and CDR2 is SQIVND (reference sequence). V lost 3 bases, J lost 5 bases, and 3 bases lay in between. The CDR3 sequence: CASSMRDTQYF. The CDR3 nucleotides read TGTGCCAGTAGTATGAGAGATACGCAGTATTTT.

This clonotype was recorded at least ten times. The rearrangement links TRBV5-1 to TRBJ2-1, with D tentatively TRBD2 (7 bases). V dropped 4 bases and J dropped 6 bases, with 20 bases sitting between them. The CDR3 is 16 residues long. CDR1 is SGHRS and CDR2 is YFSETQ in the germline V gene. The CDR3 here is CASSGLGGGAGNEQFF. CDR3 bases: TGCGCCAGCAGCGGCCTTGGCGGGGGCGCGGGCAATGAGCAGTTCTTC.

V is TRBV7-8 and J is TRBJ2-4, with D perhaps matching TRBD1 (6 bases). V dropped 3 bases and J dropped 0 bases, with 18 bases sitting between them. Germline V gene data show CDR1 as SGHVS and CDR2 as FQNEAQ. The CDR3 loop spans 18 amino acids. CDR3: CASSLGWVGGEAKNIQYF. CDR3 in DNA: TGTGCCAGCAGCTTGGGTTGGGTAGGGGGAGAAGCCAAAAACATTCAGTACTTC.

This chain links TRBV6-1 with TRBJ2-4, with 16 bases lining up with TRBD2. The CDR3 is 20 residues long. After removal of 2 bases from V and 2 bases from J, the junction contained 9 bases not matched to a gene. Per germline, CDR1 MNHNS and CDR2 SASEGT. This CDR3 is CASSEFGTSGRARSKNIQYF. The DNA for the CDR3 is TGTGCCAGCAGTGAATTCGGGACTAGCGGGAGGGCAAGGTCCAAAAACATTCAGTACTTC.

This clonotype has ten or more counts. The DNA for the CDR3 is TGTGCCAGCAGTTTATTGTCGGACGTCCGTAAGTTCTTC. This translates into CASSLLSDVRKFF. The V and J genes are TRBV28 and TRBJ2-1; D gene uncertain. V shed 1 base and J shed 14 bases, with 15 bases lying between them. The CDR3 consists of 13 residues. The germline gives CDR1 MDHEN, CDR2 SYDVKM.

This clonotype has more than one count but fewer than ten. The rearrangement uses TRBV20-1 and TRBJ2-4; 7 bases align to TRBD1. The trim removed 5 bases at V and 1 base at J, leaving 11 bases unmatched. CDR1 is DFQATT and CDR2 is SNEGSKA in the germline V gene (reference sequence). There are 16 residues in the CDR3. The CDR3 nucleotides read TGCAGTGCTGGGATACCGACAGGGTGGGCCAAAAACATTCAGTACTTC. It is translated as CSAGIPTGWAKNIQYF.

The chain carries TRBV4-2 and TRBJ1-4; D ambiguous. With 0 bases removed from V and 6 bases from J, the gap between germline ends came to 8 bases. CDR3 size: 14 residues. Germline V gene lookup returns CDR1 LGHNA and CDR2 YNFKEQ. CDR3 nucleotide sequence: TGTGCCAGCAGCCAAGATCGAAACGATGAAAAACTGTTTTTT. It encodes CASSQDRNDEKLFF.

This clonotype was counted many times. The rearrangement links TRBV6-5 to TRBJ2-1; 8 positions agree with TRBD2. Losses at the gene ends were 0 bases for V and 9 bases for J; bases not matched to a gene: 10. The germline V gene encodes CDR1 MNHEY and CDR2 SVGAGI. The CDR3 covers 16 residues. The CDR3 nucleotides read TGTGCCAGCAGTTACTCGATCGGGAGGGCCAGGGGTGAGCAGTTCTTC. Residues: CASSYSIGRARGEQFF.

At least ten counts were recorded for this clonotype. A read error may account for a junction end that differs from germline. The rearrangement links TRBV10-1 to TRBJ2-3; TRBD1 aligns across 8 bases. Germline CDR1 and CDR2: WNHNN and SYGVQD (reference sequence). This CDR3 is 16 amino acids long. For the CDR3, the DNA is TGCGCCAGCAGTGAGGATCCAGGGGGCAGCATAGATACGCAGTATTTT. This sequence encodes CASSEDPGGSIDTQYF.

On this clonotype: A much larger clone lies one base from this, so it may be a read error. The chain joins TRBV10-3 to TRBJ2-3; 12 positions agree with TRBD2. TRBJ2-1 explains the end of the DNA better; the J call may be wrong. Germline V lookup: CDR1 ENHRY, CDR2 SYGVKD. The length of the CDR3 is 14 residues. CDR3 amino acids: CAISERLAGDSQFF. The CDR3 DNA is TGTGCCATCAGTGAAAGACTAGCGGGAGATTCGCAGTTCTTC.

In this sample, this clonotype turned up a few times. The chain combines TRBV2 with TRBJ1-2, with D uncertain. Between the trimmed V and J ends, which lost 2 bases and 8 bases, there was a span of 15 bases. The CDR3 consists of 14 residues. Germline V gene sequence: CDR1 SNHLY, CDR2 FYNNEI. Here the CDR3 DNA reads TGTGCCAGCAGTGAATTGGGAGGAGAGGGCGGCTACACCTTC. It encodes CASSELGGEGGYTF.

The chain couples TRBV27 to TRBJ2-2; no clear D. Trimming shortened V by 4 bases and J by 6 bases, and 9 bases separated the two germline ends. CDR3 length: 13 amino acids. Per germline, CDR1 MNHEY and CDR2 SMNVEV (reference sequence). The CDR3, as DNA: TGTGCCAGCAGTTGGGTTATAGCCGGGGAGCTGTTTTTT. Amino acids: CASSWVIAGELFF.

The sample holds a few counts of this clonotype. V is TRBV28 and J is TRBJ1-5; possible D gene TRBD1, 5 bases. Trimming removed 4 bases from V and 3 bases from J, with 13 bases in between. Germline values: CDR1 MDHEN, CDR2 SYDVKM. This CDR3 has 15 amino acids. The CDR3 DNA is TGTGCCAGCAGTTACTTACAGGATCTCAATCAGCCCCAGCATTTT. This sequence encodes CASSYLQDLNQPQHF.

The rearrangement uses TRBV14 and TRBJ2-3; 8 nucleotides line up with TRBD2. V shed 4 bases, J shed 3 bases, and the junction held 9 bases outside the gene matches. Looked up from germline, CDR1 is SGHDN and CDR2 is FVKESK. CDR3 size: 16 residues. CDR3 sequence: CASSRPITGGTDTQYF. DNA of the CDR3: TGTGCCAGCAGCCGCCCCATTACGGGAGGGACAGATACGCAGTATTTT. Complete variable domain (other parts from reference TRBV14 and TRBJ2-3): EAGVTQFPSHSVIEKGQTVTLRCDPISGHDNLYWYRRVMGKEIKFLLHFVKESKQDESGMPNNRFLAERTGGTYSTLKVQPAELEDSGVYFCASSRPITGGTDTQYFGPGTRLTVL.

This clonotype was picked up many times. The genes are TRBV3-1 and TRBJ2-7; D tentatively fits TRBD1 or TRBD2 (5 bases each). The V end was cut by 5 bases, the J end by 5 bases, with 10 bases between. There are 12 residues in the CDR3. Germline CDR1 is LGHDT and CDR2 is YNNKEL (reference sequence). The chain's CDR3 is CASSFGTDEQYF. The CDR3 DNA is TGTGCCAGCAGCTTTGGGACCGACGAGCAGTACTTC.

Ten or more counts support this clonotype. The gene calls are TRBV10-1 and TRBJ2-7, with D perhaps TRBD1 (5 bases). V was clipped by 3 bases and J by 5 bases, with 11 bases between them. CDR3 size: 13 residues. Germline assignment: CDR1 WNHNN and CDR2 SYGVQD (reference sequence). CDR3 nucleotides: TGCGCCAGCAGTGACTCATGGGGCGACGAGCAGTACTTC. It codes for CASSDSWGDEQYF.

This chain uses TRBV28 with TRBJ1-2, with 7 bases lining up with TRBD1. The germline V gene encodes CDR1 MDHEN and CDR2 SYDVKM. J gave up 3 bases and V 9 bases, and 4 bases lay outside the gene matches. The CDR3 has 12 amino acids. CDR3 region: CASRQGHYGYTF. The CDR3 DNA follows: TGTGCCAGTCGACAGGGACACTATGGCTACACCTTC.

This clonotype showed up many times. V and J are TRBV6-2 or TRBV6-3 and TRBJ1-1; 8 bases line up with TRBD1. J gave up 7 bases and V 5 bases, and 9 bases lay outside the gene matches. This CDR3 contains 14 residues. Germline loops: CDR1 MNHEY, CDR2 SVGEGT. This CDR3 reads CASSLDREGLEAFF. In DNA, the CDR3 is TGTGCCAGCAGTCTGGACAGGGAGGGACTTGAAGCTTTCTTT.

This clonotype has only a few counts. V is TRBV5-1 and J is TRBJ2-1; D perhaps matches TRBD1 (6 bases). Trimming left V 6 bases short and J 4 bases short, with 23 bases between. Germline V CDR1 and CDR2: SGHRS, YFSETQ. There are 17 residues in the CDR3. The CDR3 region has the DNA TGCGCCAGCAACCCAGGGATGCGGCAGGGGCTATACAATGAGCAGTTCTTC. It translates to CASNPGMRQGLYNEQFF.

This clonotype was seen many times. The chain carries TRBV2 and TRBJ2-1, with D perhaps TRBD2 (5 bases). Trimming took off 2 bases at V and 5 bases at J, with 10 bases between the two ends. The CDR3 covers 14 residues. Germline loops: CDR1 SNHLY, CDR2 FYNNEI. The CDR3 protein is CASSEFYGNNEQFF. DNA of the CDR3: TGTGCCAGCAGTGAATTCTACGGGAACAATGAGCAGTTCTTC.